The rows below give T cell receptor beta chains drawn from one sample of a study of blood T cell repertoires in COVID-19. Using immunoSEQ multiplex PCR, the repertoire was profiled, and TCRdb retains in-frame clones only, with some absent. Here the sample spans roughly 120,000 clones, about two thirds being singletons. The sample consisted of peripheral blood. These receptors were obtained from a human donor with acute or convalescent COVID-19. The donor label of this sample is uncertain. Each CDR3 is given with its conserved first and last residue. Fields, in order: D gene, J gene, V gene, CDR3 length, CDR3 protein. A D gene is named only where the DNA matches it firmly.

d_call: TRBD1; j_call: TRBJ2-7; v_call: TRBV9; cdr3_length: 15; cdr3_aa: CASSVMGQGFDEQYF
d_call: NA; j_call: TRBJ1-3; v_call: TRBV27; cdr3_length: 13; cdr3_aa: CASSSGSGNTIYF
d_call: TRBD2; j_call: TRBJ2-5; v_call: TRBV4-1; cdr3_length: 16; cdr3_aa: CASSQAPAGGQETQYF
d_call: NA; j_call: TRBJ2-2; v_call: TRBV28; cdr3_length: 18; cdr3_aa: CASSRKSTGPTNTGELFF
d_call: TRBD1; j_call: TRBJ1-2; v_call: TRBV2; cdr3_length: 15; cdr3_aa: CASSGDRHNTYGYTF
d_call: TRBD2; j_call: TRBJ2-4; v_call: TRBV5-4; cdr3_length: 15; cdr3_aa: CASFAGGAGEDIQYF
d_call: TRBD2; j_call: TRBJ2-5; v_call: TRBV29-1; cdr3_length: 13; cdr3_aa: CSVDGRGRETQYF
d_call: NA; j_call: TRBJ1-2; v_call: TRBV6-6; cdr3_length: 16; cdr3_aa: CASRGTTGSSNYGYTF
d_call: NA; j_call: TRBJ2-7; v_call: TRBV9; cdr3_length: 13; cdr3_aa: CASSAIQGGEKYF
d_call: TRBD1; j_call: TRBJ1-2; v_call: TRBV6-2/TRBV6-3; cdr3_length: 16; cdr3_aa: CASSSWTGAYEYGYTF
d_call: NA; j_call: TRBJ1-2; v_call: TRBV4-1; cdr3_length: 16; cdr3_aa: CASSQEKQGWNYGYTF
d_call: TRBD1; j_call: TRBJ1-6; v_call: TRBV6-5; cdr3_length: 15; cdr3_aa: CASNAIQGERSPLHF
d_call: NA; j_call: TRBJ2-2; v_call: TRBV6-5; cdr3_length: 14; cdr3_aa: CASSYPGGTGELFF
d_call: NA; j_call: TRBJ1-4; v_call: TRBV7-8; cdr3_length: 16; cdr3_aa: CASTTGGLSENEKLFF
d_call: NA; j_call: TRBJ1-3; v_call: TRBV6-1; cdr3_length: 17; cdr3_aa: CASSEAPPGYAGNTIYF
d_call: TRBD1; j_call: TRBJ2-7; v_call: TRBV6-1; cdr3_length: 14; cdr3_aa: CASSEGTGVYEQYF
d_call: TRBD2; j_call: TRBJ2-1; v_call: TRBV30; cdr3_length: 14; cdr3_aa: CACQSLAGHNEQFF
d_call: TRBD1; j_call: TRBJ2-3; v_call: TRBV2; cdr3_length: 16; cdr3_aa: CASSVLTGIDADTQYF
d_call: NA; j_call: TRBJ1-3; v_call: TRBV10-3; cdr3_length: 13; cdr3_aa: CATQSGSGNTIYF
d_call: TRBD2; j_call: TRBJ2-2; v_call: TRBV11-2; cdr3_length: 16; cdr3_aa: CASSARLAGGGGELFF
d_call: TRBD1; j_call: TRBJ1-6; v_call: TRBV2; cdr3_length: 14; cdr3_aa: CASSLDRENSPLHF
d_call: TRBD1; j_call: TRBJ2-3; v_call: TRBV30; cdr3_length: 16; cdr3_aa: CAWSGPGQTSTDTQYF
d_call: NA; j_call: TRBJ1-3; v_call: TRBV11-2; cdr3_length: 15; cdr3_aa: CASSLNTPSGNTIYF
d_call: NA; j_call: TRBJ1-2; v_call: TRBV30; cdr3_length: 17; cdr3_aa: CAWSVRPTLFTRYGYTF
d_call: TRBD1; j_call: TRBJ1-1; v_call: TRBV2; cdr3_length: 10; cdr3_aa: CAIRGGGAFF
d_call: TRBD2; j_call: TRBJ2-3; v_call: TRBV5-1; cdr3_length: 16; cdr3_aa: CASSLRSGGVPDTQYF
d_call: TRBD1; j_call: TRBJ1-5; v_call: TRBV10-1; cdr3_length: 13; cdr3_aa: CASSGTVQGAQHF
d_call: TRBD1; j_call: TRBJ2-2; v_call: TRBV30; cdr3_length: 16; cdr3_aa: CAWSYAMTGVTGELFF
d_call: NA; j_call: TRBJ1-6; v_call: TRBV7-9; cdr3_length: 16; cdr3_aa: CASSNKIPGYSSPLHF
d_call: TRBD2; j_call: TRBJ2-7; v_call: TRBV10-2; cdr3_length: 15; cdr3_aa: CASSEGVAGSFEQYF
d_call: NA; j_call: TRBJ2-2; v_call: TRBV7-3; cdr3_length: 18; cdr3_aa: CASSLLPTLAANTGELFF
d_call: TRBD1; j_call: TRBJ2-6; v_call: TRBV5-3; cdr3_length: 19; cdr3_aa: CARSFAIGTGSQGANVLTF
d_call: NA; j_call: TRBJ1-2; v_call: TRBV28; cdr3_length: 13; cdr3_aa: CASSPPGGWGYTF
d_call: NA; j_call: TRBJ2-1; v_call: TRBV5-1; cdr3_length: 13; cdr3_aa: CASSLEGVDEQFF
d_call: NA; j_call: TRBJ2-5; v_call: TRBV20-1; cdr3_length: 11; cdr3_aa: CSGARAETQYF
d_call: TRBD1; j_call: TRBJ1-4; v_call: TRBV4-2; cdr3_length: 14; cdr3_aa: CASSLRQGNEKLFF
d_call: TRBD2; j_call: TRBJ2-2; v_call: TRBV2; cdr3_length: 14; cdr3_aa: CARGAGGRTGELFF
d_call: NA; j_call: TRBJ1-1; v_call: TRBV7-9; cdr3_length: 13; cdr3_aa: CASSSDSWTEAFF
d_call: TRBD1; j_call: TRBJ1-6; v_call: TRBV2; cdr3_length: 15; cdr3_aa: CASSEGTGRNSPLHF
d_call: NA; j_call: TRBJ2-5; v_call: TRBV5-4; cdr3_length: 15; cdr3_aa: CASSSRTTGEETQYF
d_call: TRBD1; j_call: TRBJ1-4; v_call: TRBV18; cdr3_length: 15; cdr3_aa: CASSQLGQEEKKLFF
d_call: TRBD2; j_call: TRBJ2-5; v_call: TRBV11-2; cdr3_length: 16; cdr3_aa: CASSPTSGPYQETQYF
d_call: NA; j_call: TRBJ2-2; v_call: TRBV5-1; cdr3_length: 16; cdr3_aa: CASSPGEFANTGELFF
d_call: TRBD2; j_call: TRBJ2-5; v_call: TRBV7-6; cdr3_length: 16; cdr3_aa: CASSTGLLRGRETQYF
d_call: NA; j_call: TRBJ1-2; v_call: TRBV5-4; cdr3_length: 13; cdr3_aa: CASSSRSGYGYTF
d_call: NA; j_call: TRBJ2-5; v_call: TRBV29-1; cdr3_length: 14; cdr3_aa: CSVDWGRGQETQYF
d_call: TRBD2; j_call: TRBJ2-1; v_call: TRBV3-1/TRBV3-2; cdr3_length: 16; cdr3_aa: CASSQSGTSGLNEQFF
d_call: NA; j_call: TRBJ1-4; v_call: TRBV5-1; cdr3_length: 16; cdr3_aa: CASSFGGVRVNEKLFF